Shown below are 18 T cell receptor beta chains from a single sample sequenced in a study of cytomegalovirus exposure and HLA in healthy donors. This PCR relied on a set of 60 Vbeta primers and 13 Jbeta primers. Assay used: immunoSEQ multiplex PCR; TCRdb lists only in-frame clones, some missing. The table shows 65,000 or so clones, with approximately 80% occurring only once. Sample: PBMCs. Receptor source: a girl between 10 and 17 years old in good health and CMV-seropositive.

This chain links TRBV11-2 with TRBJ1-6, with D perhaps TRBD1 (5 bases). Trimming removed 0 bases from V and 10 bases from J, with 16 bases in between. Germline CDR1 reads SGHAT; CDR2 reads FQNNGV. CDR3 length equals 16 residues. CDR3 loop: CASSLDWGSGGSPLHF. DNA for the CDR3: TGTGCCAGCAGCTTAGACTGGGGGAGCGGGGGATCACCCCTCCACTTT.

By share of the sample, this clone is medium-sized (0.01 to 0.1%). The chain recombines TRBV7-2 with TRBJ1-5; D remains ambiguous. The V gene's germline CDR1 is SGHTA and CDR2 FQGNSA. The CDR3 sequence is 14 residues long. V was shortened by 3 bases and J by 0 bases, with 6 bases between the two germline ends. The CDR3 is CASSFGVSNQPQHF. The CDR3 DNA follows: TGTGCCAGCAGCTTCGGGGTTAGCAATCAGCCCCAGCATTTT. Full variable domain (missing parts from reference TRBV7-2 and TRBJ1-5): GAGVSQSPSNKVTEKGKDVELRCDPISGHTALYWYRQSLGQGLEFLIYFQGNSAPDKSGLPSDRFSAERTGGSVSTLTIQRTQQEDSAVYLCASSFGVSNQPQHFGDGTRLSIL.

This clone was seen a handful of times. The V gene is TRBV30, the J gene TRBJ1-4; tentatively, D is TRBD1 (6 bases). The CDR3 length is 14 residues. Trimming cost V 4 bases and J 0 bases, with 9 bases left between them. CDR1 and CDR2 (germline): GTSNPN, SVGIG (reference sequence). The CDR3 sequence is CAWTTGTTNEKLFF. Here the CDR3 DNA reads TGTGCCTGGACTACAGGGACAACTAATGAAAAACTGTTTTTT. The whole variable domain, remainder taken from reference TRBV30 and TRBJ1-4, is SQTIHQWPATLVQPVGSPLSLECTVEGTSNPNLYWYRQAAGRGLQLLFYSVGIGQISSEVPQNLSASRPQDRQFILSSKKLLLSDSGFYLCAWTTGTTNEKLFFGSGTQLSVL.

The table lists this clone with many counts. The V call is TRBV5-6, the J call TRBJ1-1; maybe TRBD1 (5 bases). Germline V gene lookup returns CDR1 SGHDT and CDR2 YYEEEE. Deletions cut 2 bases from V and 0 bases from J, with 8 bases between. The CDR3 is 14 amino acids. The CDR3: CASSFQGLNTEAFF. The DNA of the CDR3 is TGTGCCAGCAGCTTCCAGGGCCTGAACACTGAAGCTTTCTTT.

V is TRBV5-6 and J is TRBJ1-6; D not certain. Trimming removed 2 bases at V and 9 bases at J, with 12 bases between. Germline CDR1 and CDR2: SGHDT and YYEEEE. The CDR3 spans 14 residues. The CDR3 sequence: CASSFQAVFSPLHF. The CDR3 DNA reads TGTGCCAGCAGCTTTCAGGCCGTCTTTTCACCCCTCCACTTT. Together with reference TRBV5-6 and TRBJ1-6, the CDR3 gives the full variable domain: DAGVTQSPTHLIKTRGQQVTLRCSPKSGHDTVSWYQQALGQGPQFIFQYYEEEERQRGNFPDRFSGHQFPNYSSELNVNALLLGDSALYLCASSFQAVFSPLHFGNGTRLTVT.

This sequence joins TRBV10-2 and TRBJ1-1; TRBD1 matches 8 bases. CDR1 WSHSY and CDR2 SAAADI come from the germline V gene. The CDR3 has 13 amino acids. The J segment lost 6 bases and the V segment lost 7 bases, leaving 7 bases of the junction unmatched. CDR3: CASKDRVWSEAFF. Here the CDR3 DNA reads TGCGCCAGCAAGGACAGGGTATGGTCTGAAGCTTTCTTT.

The V and J genes are TRBV6-1 and TRBJ2-7; D possibly corresponds to TRBD1 (6 bases). Deletions cut 4 bases from V and 4 bases from J, with 17 bases between. The CDR3 runs to 15 residues. In germline, CDR1 is MNHNS, CDR2 SASEGT. CDR3 in DNA: TGTGCCAGCAGTGTTGGGGGCCTAAGAGTTTACGAGCAGTACTTC. Translation gives CASSVGGLRVYEQYF.

The rearrangement uses TRBV13 and TRBJ1-6, with D possibly matching TRBD1 (5 bases). V was trimmed by 0 bases and J by 14 bases, leaving 8 bases between them. This CDR3 spans 12 amino acids. Germline CDR1 is PRHDT and CDR2 is FYEKMQ (reference sequence). In nucleotides, the CDR3 is TGTGCCAGCAGCTTAGGGAAAGGGGCCCTCCACTTT. This translates into CASSLGKGALHF.

The rearrangement joins TRBV7-9 to TRBJ1-2; no definite D call. V was cut by 5 bases and J by 8 bases, with 18 bases left in between. Per germline, CDR1 SEHNR and CDR2 FQNEAQ (reference sequence). This CDR3 contains 14 residues. CDR3 bases: TGTGCCAGCAGCCAGATCGAGGTGGTTTGGGGCTACACCTTC. This encodes CASSQIEVVWGYTF.

This clone came up a few times. The chain combines TRBV4-2 with TRBJ1-1; TRBD1 might be the D (5 bases). This CDR3 spans 16 amino acids. Germline V CDR1 and CDR2: LGHNA, YNFKEQ. Trimming removed 3 bases at V and 7 bases at J, with 21 bases between. The CDR3 sequence: CASSHKLGPGGGEAFF. In nucleotides, the CDR3 is TGTGCCAGCAGCCATAAACTCGGTCCGGGGGGAGGTGAAGCTTTCTTT.

CDR3 residues: CASSPNHDTYEQYF. The CDR3 DNA is TGTGCCAGCAGCCCAAACCATGACACCTACGAGCAGTACTTC. This chain connects TRBV5-4 to TRBJ2-7; no firm D call. V was trimmed by 4 bases and J by 2 bases, leaving 13 bases between them. The length of the CDR3 is 14 residues. The V gene's germline CDR1 is SGHNT and CDR2 YYREEE (reference sequence).

There are a few counts of this clone. The gene calls are TRBV6-5 and TRBJ1-5; D gene uncertain. This CDR3 has 13 residues. V shed 8 bases and J shed 3 bases, with 11 bases lying between them. Per germline, CDR1 MNHEY and CDR2 SVGAGI. The CDR3 DNA sequence: TGTGCCAGCGGAGGACGTCTCAATCAGCCCCAGCATTTT. It yields the protein CASGGRLNQPQHF.

This clone was seen once. The chain joins TRBV2 to TRBJ2-6; the D is unclear. This CDR3 has 15 residues. Trimming left V 2 bases short and J 4 bases short, with 9 bases between. The germline gives CDR1 SNHLY, CDR2 FYNNEI. Here the CDR3 reads CASSEMGRGANVLTF. DNA of the CDR3: TGTGCCAGCAGTGAAATGGGCCGAGGGGCCAACGTCCTGACTTTC.

This rearrangement joins TRBV7-9 to TRBJ2-7, with a possible D match to TRBD2 (7 bases). Germline assignment: CDR1 SEHNR and CDR2 FQNEAQ (reference sequence). CDR3 size: 13 residues. Trimming shortened V by 5 bases and J by 3 bases, and 11 bases separated the two germline ends. The CDR3 nucleotides read TGTGCCAGCAGCCGGGAGGACAGCTACGAGCAGTACTTC. Protein product: CASSREDSYEQYF.

This chain joins TRBV30 and TRBJ1-1, with a weak D call TRBD1 (5 bases). The ends were cut back, 5 bases at V and 8 bases at J, with 12 bases in the middle. Germline V lookup: CDR1 GTSNPN, CDR2 SVGIG (reference sequence). This CDR3 contains 11 residues. CDR3 protein: CAWETAREAFF. The CDR3 nucleotides read TGTGCCTGGGAGACAGCTAGAGAAGCTTTCTTT.

The chain joins TRBV27 to TRBJ2-7; 10 bases map to TRBD1. This CDR3 contains 14 residues. J lost 3 bases, V lost 2 bases, and 1 base had no gene match. Germline loops: CDR1 MNHEY, CDR2 SMNVEV (reference sequence). The CDR3 DNA sequence: TGTGCCAGCAGTTTAAGGGACAGGGGCTACGAGCAGTACTTC. It translates to CASSLRDRGYEQYF.

V is TRBV28 and J is TRBJ1-1; 10 bases fit TRBD1. The V and J ends lost 8 bases and 10 bases, in that order; junction bases with no gene match: 16. The germline V gene has CDR1 MDHEN and CDR2 SYDVKM. The CDR3 has 15 amino acids. The CDR3 loop is CASDPRQGADMRAFF. DNA of the CDR3: TGTGCCAGCGATCCTAGACAGGGGGCCGATATGCGAGCTTTCTTT.

The rearrangement links TRBV7-9 to TRBJ2-7; the D gene is possibly TRBD2 (6 bases). CDR1 and CDR2 (germline): SEHNR, FQNEAQ (reference sequence). The V and J ends lost 6 bases and 2 bases respectively, with 14 bases between them. This CDR3 comprises 14 residues. CDR3 sequence (DNA): TGTGCCAGCAGTTACCGGGACTCTGCCTACGAGCAGTACTTC. Its protein is CASSYRDSAYEQYF.